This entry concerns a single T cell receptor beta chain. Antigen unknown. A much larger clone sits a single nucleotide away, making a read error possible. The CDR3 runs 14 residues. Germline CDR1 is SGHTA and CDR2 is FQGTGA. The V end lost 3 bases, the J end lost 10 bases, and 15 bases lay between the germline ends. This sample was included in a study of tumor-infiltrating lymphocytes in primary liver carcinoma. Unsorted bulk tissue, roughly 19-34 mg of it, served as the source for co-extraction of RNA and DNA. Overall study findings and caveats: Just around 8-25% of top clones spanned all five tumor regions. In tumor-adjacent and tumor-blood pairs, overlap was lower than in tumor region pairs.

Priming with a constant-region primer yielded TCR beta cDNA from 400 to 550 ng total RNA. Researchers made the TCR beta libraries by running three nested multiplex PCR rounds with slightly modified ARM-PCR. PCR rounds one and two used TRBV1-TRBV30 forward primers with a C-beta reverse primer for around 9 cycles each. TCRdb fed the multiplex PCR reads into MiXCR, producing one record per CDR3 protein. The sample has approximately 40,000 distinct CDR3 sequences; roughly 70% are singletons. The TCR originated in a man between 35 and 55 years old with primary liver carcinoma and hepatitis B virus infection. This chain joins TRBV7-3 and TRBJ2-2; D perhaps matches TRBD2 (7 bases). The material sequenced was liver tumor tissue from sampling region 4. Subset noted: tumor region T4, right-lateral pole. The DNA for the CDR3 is TGTGCCAGCAGCTTTCAGGGGAGGGCCGTGGAGCTGTTTTTT. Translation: CASSFQGRAVELFF.